Presented here are 21 T cell receptor beta chains from one specimen sequenced in a study of regulatory T cells in long-lasting Graves disease. Both iRepertoire HTBI primers and Arm-PCR of CDR3 regions were used to build the TCR beta libraries. TCRdb passed the multiplex PCR reads through MiXCR, listing each CDR3 protein once. Of 300,000 to 450,000 distinct CDR3 sequences listed, about 16% are singletons. Stated time point: newly diagnosed GD, antithyroid drugs for less than 3 months. TCR sequences were obtained from RNA taken from PBMCs. The specimen comprised peripheral blood mononuclear cells (PBMCs), sampled at new diagnosis, from a patient treated with antithyroid drugs. The receptors were gathered from a female donor with Graves disease.

J is TRBJ2-1 and V is TRBV4-2; TRBD2 aligns across 15 bases. The V gene's germline CDR1 is LGHNA and CDR2 YNFKEQ. The CDR3 runs to 15 residues. The V gene end was trimmed by 5 bases and the J gene end by 8 bases; junction bases not matched to a gene: 4. The CDR3 DNA reads as TGTGCCAGCAGCAGGACTAGCGGGGGGGCCCATGAGCAGTTCTTC. Protein sequence: CASSRTSGGAHEQFF.

This clonotype was observed a handful of times. CDR3 DNA: TGTGCCAGCAGTGAATATCCCTACGAGCAGTACTTC. The encoded protein is CASSEYPYEQYF. The chain combines TRBV25-1 with TRBJ2-7; D not resolved. This CDR3 comprises 12 residues. The germline V gene encodes CDR1 MGHDK and CDR2 SYGVNS. V lost 0 bases and J 2 bases, leaving 2 bases between the germline ends.

This clonotype was observed many times. V and J are TRBV27 and TRBJ2-5; a weak D match, TRBD1 (6 bases). V lost 6 bases and J lost 2, with 10 bases in between. Germline CDR1 and CDR2: MNHEY and SMNVEV (reference sequence). There are 13 residues in the CDR3. CDR3 DNA: TGTGCCAGCAGGAGGACAGCTCAAGAGACCCAGTACTTC. Translation: CASRRTAQETQYF.

The rearrangement uses TRBV18 and TRBJ1-1; D gene uncertain. The CDR3 runs 15 residues. From germline, CDR1 is KGHSH and CDR2 LQKENI. Trimming took 3 bases from V and 1 from J, leaving 12 bases between them. The CDR3 DNA reads TGTGCCAGCTCACCCTTGGACGGCCCGAACACTGAAGCTTTCTTT. This sequence encodes CASSPLDGPNTEAFF. The entire variable domain, with the rest obtained from reference TRBV18 and TRBJ1-1, is as follows: NAGVMQNPRHLVRRRGQEARLRCSPMKGHSHVYWYRQLPEEGLKFMVYLQKENIIDESGMPKERFSAEFPKEGPSILRIQQVVRGDSAAYFCASSPLDGPNTEAFFGQGTRLTVV.

This chain links TRBV7-2 with TRBJ2-5; 10 bases fit TRBD1. J was trimmed by 5 bases and V by 11 bases; bases with no gene match: 14. Germline V gene lookup returns CDR1 SGHTA and CDR2 FQGNSA. This CDR3 is built from 15 residues. The CDR3 DNA reads as TGTGCCTGCTCTGGGGACGGGACAGGGGATGAGACCCAGTACTTC. As protein: CACSGDGTGDETQYF.

This chain connects TRBV5-4 to TRBJ1-2, with D possibly matching TRBD1 (5 bases). The germline V and J ends were trimmed by 5 bases and 0 bases, with 11 bases remaining between them. The CDR3 length is 14 residues. Germline assignment: CDR1 SGHNT and CDR2 YYREEE (reference sequence). CDR3 DNA: TGTGCCAGCAGATGGGACGGATCTAACTATGGCTACACCTTC. It translates to CASRWDGSNYGYTF.

The V call is TRBV29-1, the J call TRBJ1-2; weak D call: TRBD1 (5 bases). This CDR3 is built from 15 residues. Germline CDR1 SQVTM, CDR2 ANQGSEA. V was cut by 4 bases and J by 2 bases, with 17 bases left in between. The CDR3 sequence: CSVAGRTRGNYGYTF. DNA of the CDR3: TGCAGCGTTGCAGGGCGCACCCGAGGCAACTATGGCTACACCTTC.

On this clonotype itself: At one of its ends the junction is not consistent with the germline gene, which may arise from a read error. The chain links TRBV5-5 to TRBJ2-2; D remains ambiguous. The CDR3 spans 15 residues. Germline V gene sequence: CDR1 SGHKS, CDR2 YYEKEE (reference sequence). The CDR3 here is CASSQYSIVAGELFF. In DNA, the CDR3 is TGCGCCAGCAGCCAATACAGCATTGTGGCCGGGGAGCTGTTTTTT. Filled out from reference TRBV5-5 and TRBJ2-2, the complete variable domain reads DAGVTQSPTHLIKTRGQQVTLRCSPISGHKSVSWYQQVLGQGPQFIFQYYEKEERGRGNFPDRFSARQFPNYSSELNVNALLLGDSALYLCASSQYSIVAGELFFGEGSRLTVL.

This clonotype was found a few times. The V call is TRBV7-2, the J call TRBJ2-1; TRBD1 matches 7 bases. The CDR3 spans 15 residues. V shed 4 bases, J shed 5 bases, and the junction held 8 bases outside the gene matches. Germline lookup yields CDR1 SGHTA and CDR2 FQGNSA. Written as DNA, the CDR3 is TGTGCCAGCAGCTCTCGACAGGGTGGAGACAATGAGCAGTTCTTC. Protein sequence: CASSSRQGGDNEQFF. The variable domain in full, completed from reference TRBV7-2 and TRBJ2-1, reads GAGVSQSPSNKVTEKGKDVELRCDPISGHTALYWYRQSLGQGLEFLIYFQGNSAPDKSGLPSDRFSAERTGGSVSTLTIQRTQQEDSAVYLCASSSRQGGDNEQFFGPGTRLTVL.

This clonotype has ten or more counts. This rearrangement joins TRBV7-3 to TRBJ2-6; 8 bases map to TRBD1. The CDR3 runs 19 residues. V lost 5 bases, J lost 1 base, and 13 bases stayed unmatched. Germline assignment: CDR1 SGHTA and CDR2 FQGTGA. CDR3 in DNA: TGTGCCAGCAGCGCAGGGGGCGCAGGGTACTATTCTGGGGCCAACGTCCTGACTTTC. Its protein product is CASSAGGAGYYSGANVLTF.

This clonotype has ten or more counts. The gene calls are TRBV7-2 and TRBJ2-3, with D possibly being TRBD2 (5 bases). V dropped 4 bases and J dropped 1 base, with 12 bases sitting between them. The CDR3 consists of 15 residues. Germline V CDR1 and CDR2: SGHTA, FQGNSA. CDR3 loop: CASSSTLVGTDTQYF. CDR3 sequence (DNA): TGTGCCAGCAGCTCAACACTAGTCGGCACAGATACGCAGTATTTT.

In its sample, this clonotype was seen many times. V usage is TRBV7-9 and J usage is TRBJ2-1; 9 bases map to TRBD2. This CDR3 has 18 residues. J lost 6 bases, V lost 2 bases, and 14 bases had no gene match. Germline loops: CDR1 SEHNR, CDR2 FQNEAQ (reference sequence). CDR3 nucleotides: TGTGCCAGCAGCTTACGAAATTCAAGGCTAGCGGGACTCAATGAGCAGTTCTTC. This translates into CASSLRNSRLAGLNEQFF. Filled out from reference TRBV7-9 and TRBJ2-1, the complete variable domain reads DTGVSQNPRHKITKRGQNVTFRCDPISEHNRLYWYRQTLGQGPEFLTYFQNEAQLEKSRLLSDRFSAERPKGSFSTLEIQRTEQGDSAMYLCASSLRNSRLAGLNEQFFGPGTRLTVL.

The chain couples TRBV9 to TRBJ2-5; D is perhaps TRBD1 (6 bases). V shed 2 bases and J shed 1 base, with 9 bases lying between them. CDR3 length: 14 amino acids. The germline gives CDR1 SGDLS, CDR2 YYNGEE. The CDR3 protein is CASSVTGSQETQYF. DNA of the CDR3: TGTGCCAGCAGCGTGACAGGCTCCCAAGAGACCCAGTACTTC.

Worth noting for this clonotype: A far larger clone is one nucleotide away, so this likely arose from a read error. The V gene is TRBV6-4, the J gene TRBJ2-7; D is perhaps TRBD2 (5 bases). The CDR3 spans 15 residues. V dropped 7 bases and J dropped 6 bases, with 22 bases sitting between them. Germline values: CDR1 MRHNA, CDR2 SNTAGT. The CDR3 loop is CASTGRGRPGGEQYF. CDR3 bases: TGTGCCAGCACGGGAAGAGGGCGTCCTGGAGGCGAGCAGTACTTC.

The table lists this clonotype with a few counts. The rearrangement uses TRBV10-3 and TRBJ1-5; D remains ambiguous. The V gene lost 4 bases and the J gene lost 4 bases, with 8 bases spanning the gap. The CDR3 has 13 residues. Germline V lookup: CDR1 ENHRY, CDR2 SYGVKD. CDR3 nucleotide sequence: TGTGCCATCAGTGCTGCAGCAAATCAGCCCCAGCATTTT. Translation gives CAISAAANQPQHF.

This clonotype was recorded only once. A much bigger clone sits one base away, suggesting this may be a read error. The chain joins TRBV6-8 to TRBJ2-1; TRBD1 aligns across 8 bases. J gave up 9 bases and V 7 bases, and 11 bases lay outside the gene matches. Germline V lookup: CDR1 MNHGY, CDR2 SAAAGT. This CDR3 contains 14 residues. The DNA for the CDR3 is TGTGCCAGCACCAGACAGGGGCCCCCCATTGAGCAGTTCTTC. It encodes CASTRQGPPIEQFF.

This chain connects TRBV5-1 to TRBJ1-3; D is unresolved. The V end lost 4 bases, the J end lost 4 bases, and 15 bases lay between the germline ends. The CDR3 has 15 residues. Germline CDR1 SGHRS, CDR2 YFSETQ. The CDR3 nucleotides are TGCGCCAGCAGCCCCGGGGTGGCTGGAGGAAACACCATATATTTT. Protein product: CASSPGVAGGNTIYF. The full variable domain, rest sourced from reference TRBV5-1 and TRBJ1-3, is KAGVTQTPRYLIKTRGQQVTLSCSPISGHRSVSWYQQTPGQGLQFLFEYFSETQRNKGNFPGRFSGRQFSNSRSEMNVSTLELGDSALYLCASSPGVAGGNTIYFGEGSWLTVV.

This clonotype was recorded many times. The CDR3 sequence is CASSLGFETSYEQYF. The CDR3 DNA reads TGTGCCAGCAGCTTGGGGTTCGAAACCTCCTACGAGCAGTACTTC. The chain employs TRBV11-2 and TRBJ2-7; D is unclear. Germline V gene lookup returns CDR1 SGHAT and CDR2 FQNNGV. The CDR3 has 15 amino acids. V was cut by 3 bases and J by 0 bases, with 12 bases left in between.

In its sample, this clonotype was seen a few times. The rearrangement links TRBV7-9 to TRBJ2-1; D call uncertain. The V gene lost 5 bases and the J gene lost 9 bases, with 8 bases spanning the gap. In germline, CDR1 is SEHNR, CDR2 FQNEAQ (reference sequence). The CDR3 loop spans 11 amino acids. This chain's CDR3 is CASSAGSEQFF. In DNA, the CDR3 is TGTGCCAGCAGCGCCGGGTCTGAGCAGTTCTTC.

This clonotype occurred a few times. V usage is TRBV29-1 and J usage is TRBJ2-1, with D perhaps TRBD2 (5 bases). Deletions cut 6 bases from V and 0 bases from J, with 9 bases between. CDR1 and CDR2 from the germline V gene are SQVTM and ANQGSEA. This CDR3 contains 13 residues. CDR3 region: CSVIGSSYNEQFF. DNA of the CDR3: TGCAGCGTCATAGGGAGCTCCTACAATGAGCAGTTCTTC.

A few counts support this clonotype. The chain links TRBV4-3 to TRBJ2-1; 10 bases line up with TRBD2. The J segment lost 7 bases and the V segment lost 4 bases, leaving 10 bases of the junction unmatched. CDR3 length: 16 amino acids. Germline V CDR1 and CDR2: LGHNA, YSLEER. CDR3 bases: TGCGCCAGCAGCCTTCCCCTCCCTAGCGGGAGAAATGAGCAGTTCTTC. Amino acid sequence: CASSLPLPSGRNEQFF.